This T cell receptor beta chain was captured in a study of yellow fever vaccine responses in identical twins. Findings and caveats of the study: Twins' vaccine T cell responses reportedly seemed partly convergent and partly personalized.

TCRdb re-analysed the RT-PCR reads in MiXCR, keeping a single row per CDR3 protein. The sample holds about 19,000 distinct CDR3 sequences; about 65% are singletons and the top ten take less than 3%. A remark on this clonotype: Antigen specificity is unknown.

From germline, CDR1 is KGHDR and CDR2 SFDVKD. Germline trimming cut 4 bases from V and 8 bases from J; bases unmatched to any gene: 8. The CDR3 length is 14 residues. This clonotype originated in a woman under 30 who received the yellow fever vaccine. The J gene is TRBJ1-2, the V gene TRBV24-1; 8 nucleotides agree with TRBD1. Here the sequenced sample was T cells from blood (PBMCs), unsorted or a sorted subset (not recorded which), taken before or after yellow fever vaccination (not recorded which). The CDR3 DNA reads TGTGCCACCAGTGACTCGACAGGGGTGGGGGGCTACACCTTC. The encoded protein is CATSDSTGVGGYTF.